These 16 T cell receptor beta chains originate from one sample sequenced in a study of T cell changes during pregnancy in multiple sclerosis. This table comes from immunoSEQ multiplex PCR, and its TCRdb copy is limited to in-frame clones, with some not included. The table includes about 69,000 clones, around 92% detected once. Sequencing was performed on peripheral blood, taken in the third trimester of pregnancy. These receptors were taken from a female donor in good health, enrolled as a control in a pregnancy study.

V is TRBV10-3 and J is TRBJ1-3; 10 positions match TRBD1. The CDR3 consists of 16 residues. The V segment lost 7 bases and the J segment 4 bases; nucleotides outside the gene matches: 10. CDR1 is ENHRY and CDR2 is SYGVKD in the germline V gene. The CDR3, as DNA: TGTGCCATCAAACCGACAGGGGGCAACTTCGGAAACACCATATATTTT. Residues: CAIKPTGGNFGNTIYF.

CDR3 nucleotides: TGCGCCAGCAGTGACCACGGGACAGGCTCCTACGAGCAGTACTTC. Its translation is CASSDHGTGSYEQYF. The rearrangement links TRBV10-1 to TRBJ2-7; 8 bases agree with TRBD1. The CDR3 is made up of 15 amino acids. V lost 3 bases and J lost 0; bases outside the gene matches: 4. CDR1 and CDR2 from the germline V gene are WNHNN and SYGVQD (reference sequence).

This chain connects TRBV18 to TRBJ2-2, with 7 bases that match TRBD2. Germline loops: CDR1 KGHSH, CDR2 LQKENI. J was trimmed by 2 bases and V by 5 bases; bases with no gene match: 5. The CDR3 is 15 amino acids. Here the CDR3 reads CASSTGTTNTGELFF. DNA for the CDR3: TGTGCCAGCTCAACCGGGACTACAAACACCGGGGAGCTGTTTTTT.

J is TRBJ2-7 and V is TRBV7-2, with 8 nucleotides matching TRBD1. The ends lost 2 bases at V and 3 bases at J; junction bases unmatched: 9. CDR3 length equals 16 residues. Germline V gene lookup returns CDR1 SGHTA and CDR2 FQGNSA. CDR3 coding DNA: TGTGCCAGCAGCTTACGGGCAGGGGGCGGAAACTACGAGCAGTACTTC. Translated: CASSLRAGGGNYEQYF.

The CDR3 protein is CASSRRTSEKGEQFF. In nucleotides, the CDR3 is TGTGCCAGCAGCCGCAGGACTAGCGAAAAGGGGGAGCAGTTCTTC. This chain joins TRBV4-2 and TRBJ2-1; 9 nucleotides match TRBD2. The V and J ends lost 4 bases and 10 bases, in that order; junction bases with no gene match: 11. The V gene's germline CDR1 is LGHNA and CDR2 YNFKEQ. There are 15 residues in the CDR3.

V usage is TRBV25-1 and J usage is TRBJ2-2, with 9 bases lining up with TRBD1. The V gene end was trimmed by 8 bases and the J gene end by 5 bases; junction bases not matched to a gene: 9. CDR1 is MGHDK, CDR2 SYGVNS, per germline. This CDR3 comprises 15 residues. As DNA, the CDR3 is TGTGCCAGCGGGTGGACAGGGACAGGGACCGGGGAGCTGTTTTTT. As protein: CASGWTGTGTGELFF.

The chain uses TRBV7-3 and TRBJ2-1; 9 nucleotides align to TRBD1. The germline V gene encodes CDR1 SGHTA and CDR2 FQGTGA. This CDR3 has 16 residues. With 5 bases clipped from V and 5 bases from J, the junction kept 10 bases outside the gene matches. The CDR3 region is CASSTKRDRADNEQFF. The CDR3 region has the DNA TGTGCCAGCAGCACCAAACGGGACAGGGCGGACAATGAGCAGTTCTTC.

J is TRBJ1-1 and V is TRBV11-1; D gene uncertain. This CDR3 has 14 amino acids. Germline lookup yields CDR1 SGHAT and CDR2 FQDESV (reference sequence). The V and J ends lost 1 base and 1 base respectively, with 7 bases between them. The CDR3 sequence is CASSLGGQNTEAFF. The CDR3 nucleotides are TGTGCCAGCAGCTTAGGTGGGCAGAACACTGAAGCTTTCTTT.

In its sample, this clone was seen once. This rearrangement joins TRBV27 to TRBJ1-1, with 7 bases lining up with TRBD1. With V trimmed by 3 bases and J by 0 bases, 7 bases remained unmatched. The germline gives CDR1 MNHEY, CDR2 SMNVEV (reference sequence). CDR3 length: 16 residues. CDR3 sequence (DNA): TGTGCCAGCAGTTTTCTCCAGGGGGGCCTGAACACTGAAGCTTTCTTT. It encodes CASSFLQGGLNTEAFF.

The chain combines TRBV30 with TRBJ2-5; 7 bases match TRBD2. The CDR3 covers 14 residues. Germline V gene data show CDR1 as GTSNPN and CDR2 as SVGIG (reference sequence). Trimming removed 3 bases from V and 2 bases from J; junction bases left unmatched: 6. The CDR3 reads CAWRRDYRQETQYF. CDR3 coding DNA: TGTGCCTGGAGACGGGACTACAGGCAAGAGACCCAGTACTTC.

This chain joins TRBV30 and TRBJ2-5, with 8 bases lining up with TRBD1. CDR3 size: 13 residues. Looked up from germline, CDR1 is GTSNPN and CDR2 is SVGIG (reference sequence). CDR3 protein: CAIKTGDGETQYF. CDR3 in DNA: TGTGCTATAAAGACAGGGGATGGGGAGACCCAGTACTTC. The variable domain in full, with the rest retrieved from reference TRBV30 and TRBJ2-5, is SQTIHQWPATLVQPVGSPLSLECTVEGTSNPNLYWYRQAAGRGLQLLFYSVGIGQISSEVPQNLSASRPQDRQFILSSKKLLLSDSGFYLCAIKTGDGETQYFGPGTRLLVL.

This chain connects TRBV30 to TRBJ1-1; 9 bases line up with TRBD1. Germline V gene data show CDR1 as GTSNPN and CDR2 as SVGIG (reference sequence). The length of the CDR3 is 13 residues. V shed 7 bases, J shed 4 bases, and the junction held 7 bases outside the gene matches. The CDR3 reads CAYHRGPGTEAFF. The CDR3 DNA follows: TGTGCCTACCACAGGGGGCCGGGCACTGAAGCTTTCTTT.

The chain combines TRBV10-3 with TRBJ2-1, with 9 bases matching TRBD2. With V trimmed by 8 bases and J by 10 bases, 12 bases remained unmatched. Germline V gene data show CDR1 as ENHRY and CDR2 as SYGVKD. There are 14 residues in the CDR3. The DNA for the CDR3 is TGTGCCATCCTGGGGACTAGCCTAACCGGGGAGCAGTTCTTC. Translated, it gives CAILGTSLTGEQFF.

The CDR3 DNA reads TGTGCCAGCAGCTTAGGTGGGACAGGGGGTCCTGAAGCTTTCTTT. It specifies CASSLGGTGGPEAFF. This sequence joins TRBV11-2 and TRBJ1-1; 11 nucleotides align to TRBD1. The germline V gene encodes CDR1 SGHAT and CDR2 FQNNGV. Trimming cost V 1 base and J 6 bases; bases outside gene matches: 4. CDR3 length: 15 residues.

The CDR3 here is CASSLLGGVNSPLHF. In nucleotides, the CDR3 is TGTGCCAGCAGCTTACTTGGGGGGGTAAATTCACCCCTCCACTTT. The chain joins TRBV7-3 to TRBJ1-6; D perhaps matches TRBD1 (5 bases). CDR1 is SGHTA, CDR2 FQGTGA, per germline. V lost 2 bases and J 7 bases, leaving 12 bases between the germline ends. This CDR3 region has 15 residues.

This clone was observed once. This rearrangement joins TRBV10-1 to TRBJ2-3; D call uncertain. Germline loops: CDR1 WNHNN, CDR2 SYGVQD (reference sequence). V was pared by 0 bases and J by 4 bases, with 5 bases between. This CDR3 is built from 13 residues. The CDR3 DNA is TGCGCCAGCAGTGAGTCGAGAGCAGATACGCAGTATTTT. This codes for CASSESRADTQYF.